This T cell receptor beta chain was retrieved from a study of cytomegalovirus exposure and HLA in healthy donors. Study-level results: The listing of approximately 160 TCR beta chains classed them as cytomegalovirus-associated. Reported performance of the classifier showed diagnosis of cytomegalovirus status with high specificity and sensitivity. Of the V segments, some could not be distinguished, including TRBV6-2 and TRBV6-3, and were excluded.

Remarks on this clone: Its antigen is unknown.

Trimming left V 6 bases short and J 7 bases short, with 15 bases between. The germline V gene has CDR1 MNHEY and CDR2 SVGAGI. This CDR3 region has 14 residues. It was with 60 Vbeta and 13 Jbeta primers that the PCR ran. The protocol was immunoSEQ multiplex PCR, while the TCRdb copy is restricted to in-frame clones and leaves out a portion. The data show about 200,000 clones, roughly 80% seen once. Specimen: PBMCs. The chain uses TRBV6-5 and TRBJ2-2; D not resolved. The TCR originated in a male donor in good health and CMV-seropositive. The CDR3 sequence: CASSTGFGRGELFF. CDR3 nucleotide sequence: TGTGCCAGCAGCACGGGTTTTGGCCGCGGGGAGCTGTTTTTT.